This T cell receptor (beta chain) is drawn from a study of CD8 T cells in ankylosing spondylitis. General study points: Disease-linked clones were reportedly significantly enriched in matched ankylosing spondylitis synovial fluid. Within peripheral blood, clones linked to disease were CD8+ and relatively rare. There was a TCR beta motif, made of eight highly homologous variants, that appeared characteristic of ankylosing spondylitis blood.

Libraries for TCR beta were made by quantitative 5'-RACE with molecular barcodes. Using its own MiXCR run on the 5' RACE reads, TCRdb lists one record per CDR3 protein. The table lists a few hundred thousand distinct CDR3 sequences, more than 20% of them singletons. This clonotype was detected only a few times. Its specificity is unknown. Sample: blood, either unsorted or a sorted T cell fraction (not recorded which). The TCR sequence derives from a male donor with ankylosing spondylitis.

CDR3 region: CASSVAESQYEQYF. The CDR3 DNA reads as TGTGCCAGCAGCGTAGCTGAGAGTCAATACGAGCAGTACTTC. The chain joins TRBV9 to TRBJ2-7; D is uncertain. CDR3 length: 14 residues. Germline V gives CDR1 SGDLS, CDR2 YYNGEE. The V gene lost 0 bases and the J gene lost 4 bases, with 11 bases spanning the gap.